Listed here are 14 T cell receptor beta chains from one sample, sequenced in a study of blood T cell repertoires in COVID-19. Repertoires were generated with immunoSEQ multiplex PCR, while TCRdb's copy carries only in-frame clones and drops some. The table shows 210,000 or so clones, with almost 85% occurring only once. The sequenced sample was peripheral blood. The origin of the receptors is a man aged 50-60 years with COVID-19, enrolled during active disease.

The rearrangement links TRBV11-2 to TRBJ2-4; 8 bases align to TRBD1. Trimming removed 5 bases from V and 0 bases from J; junction bases left unmatched: 9. This CDR3 spans 17 amino acids. Germline V gene lookup returns CDR1 SGHAT and CDR2 FQNNGV. The CDR3 coding sequence is TGTGCCAGCAGCCCGAGCTCAGGGGGCTTAGCCAAAAACATTCAGTACTTC. This codes for CASSPSSGGLAKNIQYF.

V and J are TRBV2 and TRBJ1-1; D may be TRBD1 (5 bases). Trimming cost V 8 bases and J 4 bases, with 14 bases left between them. The CDR3 loop spans 13 amino acids. CDR1 and CDR2 (germline): SNHLY, FYNNEI. The CDR3 here is CASGGASGTEAFF. CDR3 coding DNA: TGTGCCAGCGGAGGGGCGAGCGGCACTGAAGCTTTCTTT.

The CDR3 bases are TGTGCCAGCAGCCAACAGGTCGACAGCGCTGAAGCTTTCTTT. It is translated as CASSQQVDSAEAFF. The chain links TRBV28 to TRBJ1-1; possibly TRBD1 for D (5 bases). Germline V gene sequence: CDR1 MDHEN, CDR2 SYDVKM. CDR3 length: 14 amino acids. Trimming left V 6 bases short and J 6 bases short, with 17 bases between.

In its sample, this clone was seen once. The rearrangement links TRBV5-1 to TRBJ1-6, with 7 positions matching TRBD1. V was clipped by 0 bases and J by 8 bases; unmatched bases: 5. The CDR3 spans 15 residues. Germline V gene lookup returns CDR1 SGHRS and CDR2 YFSETQ. CDR3 sequence (DNA): TGCGCCAGCAGCTTGGGAAGGACAGGCTATTCACCCCTCCACTTT. Encoded protein: CASSLGRTGYSPLHF.

The chain combines TRBV12-3 or TRBV12-4 with TRBJ1-5, with D perhaps matching TRBD1 (5 bases). Trimming took 6 bases from V and 3 from J, leaving 6 bases between them. CDR3 length: 12 residues. CDR3 protein: CASRGLNQPQHF. The CDR3 coding sequence is TGTGCCAGCAGGGGGCTCAATCAGCCCCAGCATTTT.

The table lists this clone with a count of one. The chain employs TRBV2 and TRBJ2-7, with TRBD1 identical over 9 bases. Trimming took 4 bases from V and 7 from J; bases not matched to a gene: 5. The CDR3 length is 13 residues. Germline V gene lookup returns CDR1 SNHLY and CDR2 FYNNEI. This CDR3 is CASSGDRVWEQYF. CDR3 coding DNA: TGTGCCAGCAGTGGGGACAGGGTATGGGAGCAGTACTTC.

The chain combines TRBV6-5 with TRBJ1-5; D gene uncertain. The CDR3 is made up of 13 amino acids. V lost 7 bases and J lost 4, with 11 bases in between. Germline loops: CDR1 MNHEY, CDR2 SVGAGI. This CDR3 is CASKQAGNQPQHF. CDR3 bases: TGTGCCAGCAAACAAGCGGGGAATCAGCCCCAGCATTTT.

V is TRBV5-6 and J is TRBJ2-1, with 8 bases that match TRBD1. Germline CDR1 reads SGHDT; CDR2 reads YYEEEE. The V gene end was trimmed by 3 bases and the J gene end by 3 bases; junction bases not matched to a gene: 8. This CDR3 is 16 amino acids long. The CDR3 nucleotides read TGTGCCAGCAGCTCTCCAGGGGGCCCTTTCTACAATGAGCAGTTCTTC. Its translation is CASSSPGGPFYNEQFF.

Only a few counts were recorded for this clone. The chain is built from TRBV12-5 and TRBJ1-1; D gene ambiguous. This CDR3 has 16 residues. CDR1 is LGHNT and CDR2 is FRNRAP in the germline V gene. V was pared by 1 base and J by 0 bases, with 12 bases between. CDR3 sequence (DNA): TGTGCTAGTGGTTTGGACAGCACCTTCATGAACACTGAAGCTTTCTTT. It specifies CASGLDSTFMNTEAFF. Full variable domain (remainder filled in from reference TRBV12-5 and TRBJ1-1): DARVTQTPRHKVTEMGQEVTMRCQPILGHNTVFWYRQTMMQGLELLAYFRNRAPLDDSGMPKDRFSAEMPDATLATLKIQPSEPRDSAVYFCASGLDSTFMNTEAFFGQGTRLTVV.

The V and J genes are TRBV6-5 and TRBJ1-5, with D possibly being TRBD1 (6 bases). This CDR3 has 12 amino acids. Between the trimmed V and J ends, which lost 5 bases and 12 bases, there was a span of 14 bases. Germline values: CDR1 MNHEY, CDR2 SVGAGI. As DNA, the CDR3 is TGTGCCAGCAGTCTTTGGACAGAACGCCAGCATTTT. This codes for CASSLWTERQHF.

This sequence joins TRBV4-1 and TRBJ2-6, with 7 bases aligning to TRBD1. The V gene end was trimmed by 3 bases and the J gene end by 2 bases; junction bases not matched to a gene: 4. The CDR3 spans 16 residues. The V gene's germline CDR1 is MGHRA and CDR2 YSYEKL. The CDR3 DNA reads TGCGCCAGCAGCCAGGACGGGACAGCTGGGGCCAACGTCCTGACTTTC. This gives the protein CASSQDGTAGANVLTF.

The chain carries TRBV19 and TRBJ1-6; 7 nucleotides match TRBD1. The CDR3 contains 15 residues. V was pared by 6 bases and J by 10 bases, with 12 bases of the junction left unmatched. Looked up from germline, CDR1 is LNHDA and CDR2 is SQIVND (reference sequence). The CDR3 region is CASSTTGTVGSPLHF. As DNA, the CDR3 is TGTGCCAGTAGCACAACAGGGACAGTCGGCTCACCCCTCCACTTT.

The chain carries TRBV3-1 (or the pseudogene TRBV3-2) and TRBJ1-1, with D possibly being TRBD1 (5 bases). CDR1 is LGHDT, CDR2 YNNKEL, per germline (reference sequence). With 4 bases removed from V and 4 bases from J, the gap between germline ends came to 10 bases. The CDR3 consists of 13 residues. The CDR3 region is CASSLGAGTEAFF. For the CDR3, the DNA is TGTGCCAGCAGCCTTGGGGCTGGCACTGAAGCTTTCTTT.

The rearrangement joins TRBV7-9 to TRBJ2-6; D may be TRBD2 (6 bases). The CDR3 is 15 amino acids. Germline-derived CDR1 and CDR2 are SEHNR and FQNEAQ (reference sequence). Trimming took 9 bases from V and 1 from J, leaving 13 bases between them. CDR3 sequence: CARSSSGSGANVLTF. The CDR3 nucleotides read TGTGCCAGGAGTTCCAGCGGGTCTGGGGCCAACGTCCTGACTTTC.